This T cell receptor beta chain was retrieved from a study of shared clonotypes between healthy human individuals. This clone was counted once. Germline lookup yields CDR1 MDHEN and CDR2 SYDVKM. CDR3 length: 16 amino acids. With 8 bases removed from V and 2 bases from J, the gap between germline ends came to 21 bases. Produced via immunoSEQ multiplex PCR; TCRdb's table is partial and in-frame only. The sample yields about 820,000 clones, approximately 92% seen once. Naive-designated CD8 cells lacked CD45RO, were positively enriched for CCR7, and omitted terminally differentiated effector memory CD45RA+ cells.

V gene TRBV28 combines with J gene TRBJ2-5; possible D gene TRBD2, 7 bases. Sample: naive CD8+ T cells sorted from blood. This TCR derives from a man between 25 and 39 years old in good health. The CDR3 sequence: CASQLGGPLTQETQYF. As DNA, the CDR3 is TGTGCCAGCCAACTCGGGGGGCCGTTGACACAAGAGACCCAGTACTTC.